These 21 T cell receptor beta chains were sequenced from one sample in a study of persistence of HIV-infected CD4 T cells. Cells were stimulated with CMV-infected fibroblast lysates at around 9.1 ug/mL. CD40L-negative CD69-negative CD45RO-high memory CD4+ T cells were sorted as populations depleted of antigen-responding cells. This was the immunoSEQ version 4 assay in survey mode. Measured with immunoSEQ multiplex PCR; TCRdb has only the in-frame clones, and not every one. The data contain about 48,000 clones, about 80% of them singletons. These receptors' targets are unknown. Sequencing was performed on CD4+ T cells sorted from PBMCs after approximately 19-hour stimulation, taken from a patient who received antiretroviral therapy. All receptors come from an adult man with HIV who was CMV-seropositive.

For the CDR3, the DNA is TGTGCCTGGAGTGTACCAGGAAGGCCCGGGGAGCTGTTTTTT. The encoded protein is CAWSVPGRPGELFF. V gene TRBV30 combines with J gene TRBJ2-2; D remains ambiguous. Germline CDR1 reads GTSNPN; CDR2 reads SVGIG (reference sequence). Trimming removed 0 bases from V and 6 bases from J, with 11 bases in between. The CDR3 contains 14 residues.

The CDR3 loop is CATRTGTNEKLFF. CDR3 nucleotide sequence: TGTGCCACCAGGACAGGGACTAATGAAAAACTGTTTTTT. The chain has TRBV15 and TRBJ1-4; TRBD1 matches at 7 bases. Germline V gene data show CDR1 as LNHNV and CDR2 as YYDKDF (reference sequence). The CDR3 runs to 13 residues. V lost 6 bases to trimming and J lost 2 bases; unmatched junction nucleotides: 0.

The rearrangement links TRBV19 to TRBJ2-4; 7 bases are a match to TRBD2. This CDR3 region has 15 residues. V was pared by 5 bases and J by 2 bases, with 6 bases of the junction left unmatched. Germline V gene data show CDR1 as LNHDA and CDR2 as SQIVND (reference sequence). CDR3 region: CASSGVAGTKNIQYF. DNA for the CDR3: TGTGCCAGTAGTGGGGTAGCGGGCACCAAAAACATTCAGTACTTC. The full variable domain, completed using reference TRBV19 and TRBJ2-4, is DGGITQSPKYLFRKEGQNVTLSCEQNLNHDAMYWYRQDPGQGLRLIYYSQIVNDFQKGDIAEGYSVSREKKESFPLTVTSAQKNPTAFYLCASSGVAGTKNIQYFGAGTRLSVL.

The rearrangement joins TRBV6-5 to TRBJ1-2; possible D gene TRBD1, 6 bases. This CDR3 spans 12 amino acids. Germline V gene lookup returns CDR1 MNHEY and CDR2 SVGAGI. The ends were cut back, 8 bases at V and 6 bases at J, with 13 bases in the middle. CDR3 nucleotide sequence: TGTGCCAGCCCAGCACAGGGCGATGGCTACACCTTC. This translates into CASPAQGDGYTF.

This clone was detected once. The V gene is TRBV7-8, the J gene TRBJ2-5; no firm D call. Trimming left V 3 bases short and J 5 bases short, with 13 bases between. Germline V CDR1 and CDR2: SGHVS, FQNEAQ. CDR3 size: 14 residues. The CDR3 sequence: CASSFQDIGETQYF. The CDR3 DNA reads as TGTGCCAGCAGCTTCCAGGATATTGGGGAGACCCAGTACTTC.

The gene calls are TRBV27 and TRBJ1-2; 8 bases line up with TRBD1. The CDR3 loop spans 15 amino acids. The V and J ends lost 6 bases and 0 bases, in that order; junction bases with no gene match: 6. Germline V lookup: CDR1 MNHEY, CDR2 SMNVEV (reference sequence). The CDR3 sequence: CASRYRTGTNYGYTF. DNA of the CDR3: TGTGCCAGCAGGTATCGGACAGGGACTAACTATGGCTACACCTTC.

This chain links TRBV11-3 with TRBJ2-1; 9 bases agree with TRBD2. This CDR3 spans 14 amino acids. V lost 3 bases, J lost 6 bases, and 3 bases stayed unmatched. CDR1 is SGHNT and CDR2 is YENEEA in the germline V gene. The CDR3 nucleotides read TGTGCCAGCAGCTTCGGACTAGCGAGCAATGAGCAGTTCTTC. Translating it yields CASSFGLASNEQFF.

The chain carries TRBV6-5 and TRBJ2-5; a weak D match, TRBD2 (5 bases). CDR1 and CDR2 (germline): MNHEY, SVGAGI. With 5 bases removed from V and 4 bases from J, the gap between germline ends came to 11 bases. There are 13 residues in the CDR3. DNA of the CDR3: TGTGCCAGCAGTCTTGGACGGGGAGAGACCCAGTACTTC. Its protein is CASSLGRGETQYF.

The V call is TRBV4-2, the J call TRBJ1-6, with TRBD1 identical over 7 bases. This CDR3 has 21 residues. Germline V gene lookup returns CDR1 LGHNA and CDR2 YNFKEQ. J lost 0 bases, V lost 4 bases, and 18 bases had no gene match. The CDR3 nucleotides are TGTGCCAGCAGCCGTCACCTGACAGGGACTCCAAATATCTCCTATAATTCACCCCTCCACTTT. It codes for CASSRHLTGTPNISYNSPLHF.

The J gene is TRBJ1-6, the V gene TRBV6-5, with a weak D call TRBD1 (5 bases). The CDR3 has 15 residues. With 0 bases removed from V and 9 bases from J, the gap between germline ends came to 12 bases. Germline V CDR1 and CDR2: MNHEY, SVGAGI. The CDR3 region is CASSYSTGVGSPLHF. CDR3 DNA sequence: TGTGCCAGCAGTTACTCTACGGGGGTAGGTTCACCCCTCCACTTT.

The V gene is TRBV5-5, the J gene TRBJ2-1; 7 bases are a match to TRBD1. With 0 bases clipped from V and 0 bases from J, the junction kept 3 bases outside the gene matches. CDR3 length equals 16 residues. The germline V gene has CDR1 SGHKS and CDR2 YYEKEE (reference sequence). The DNA for the CDR3 is TGTGCCAGCAGCTTGGAGCAGGGGGTCTCCTACAATGAGCAGTTCTTC. It specifies CASSLEQGVSYNEQFF.

The genes are TRBV18 and TRBJ1-3, with D unclear. In germline, CDR1 is KGHSH, CDR2 LQKENI. With 1 base removed from V and 2 bases from J, the gap between germline ends came to 6 bases. The length of the CDR3 is 14 residues. Here the CDR3 reads CASSPRQPGNTIYF. Written as DNA, the CDR3 is TGTGCCAGCTCACCACGGCAGCCTGGAAACACCATATATTTT.

The V and J genes are TRBV6-6 and TRBJ1-2; D not certain. CDR3 length equals 13 residues. Per the germline V gene, CDR1 is MNHNY and CDR2 is SVGAGI (reference sequence). Trimming took 2 bases from V and 5 from J, leaving 9 bases between them. The CDR3 sequence is CASSYLGGYGYTF. CDR3 in DNA: TGTGCCAGCAGTTACCTGGGTGGATATGGCTACACCTTC.

This clone has a single count. CDR3: CASSLRQAYEQYF. Written as DNA, the CDR3 is TGTGCCAGCTCACTTCGACAGGCCTACGAGCAGTACTTC. V is TRBV18 and J is TRBJ2-7, with a possible D match to TRBD1 (6 bases). Trimming took off 4 bases at V and 2 bases at J, with 9 bases between the two ends. This CDR3 contains 13 residues. Germline V gives CDR1 KGHSH, CDR2 LQKENI.

The genes are TRBV19 and TRBJ2-7; 8 bases fit TRBD1. Looked up from germline, CDR1 is LNHDA and CDR2 is SQIVND (reference sequence). V dropped 5 bases and J dropped 6; count of bases not matched to a gene: 9. The CDR3 runs 14 residues. CDR3 loop: CASSPGDRPSEQYF. CDR3 DNA: TGTGCCAGTAGTCCCGGGGACAGGCCCTCCGAGCAGTACTTC.

In this sample, this clone turned up a few times. The V and J genes are TRBV10-3 and TRBJ2-2; 9 nucleotides agree with TRBD2. Germline V CDR1 and CDR2: ENHRY, SYGVKD. The J segment lost 0 bases and the V segment lost 10 bases, leaving 3 bases of the junction unmatched. This CDR3 is built from 14 residues. The CDR3: CATRGGANTGELFF. In DNA form, the CDR3 reads TGTGCCACCCGCGGGGGGGCGAACACCGGGGAGCTGTTTTTT.

The chain is built from TRBV4-2 and TRBJ1-1, with D hard to call. Trimming pared 5 bases from V and 1 base from J, leaving 8 bases between. The germline CDR1 and CDR2 sequences are LGHNA and YNFKEQ. The CDR3 has 13 residues. CDR3 sequence: CASSSPENTEAFF. DNA for the CDR3: TGTGCCAGCAGCTCTCCAGAGAACACTGAAGCTTTCTTT.

The gene calls are TRBV7-2 and TRBJ2-3; tentatively, D is TRBD1 or TRBD2 (6 bases each). CDR1 and CDR2 (germline): SGHTA, FQGNSA. The length of the CDR3 is 15 residues. The V end lost 7 bases, the J end lost 4 bases, and 18 bases lay between the germline ends. CDR3 DNA sequence: TGTGCCAGCACCCAGTGGGGGGCGCGGGCAGATACGCAGTATTTT. It specifies CASTQWGARADTQYF.

This clone was counted a few times. V gene TRBV6-5 combines with J gene TRBJ2-7, with TRBD2 as a possible D gene (5 bases). V lost 4 bases and J 4 bases, leaving 14 bases between the germline ends. The CDR3 is 14 amino acids. Per germline, CDR1 MNHEY and CDR2 SVGAGI. Written as DNA, the CDR3 is TGTGCCAGCAGTTTCCTAGGGAGAGGGTACGAGCAGTACTTC. This encodes CASSFLGRGYEQYF.

This clone occurred once. This chain joins TRBV18 and TRBJ1-2; D may be TRBD1 (5 bases). This CDR3 spans 15 amino acids. V lost 3 bases and J lost 14, with 25 bases in between. Germline V gene sequence: CDR1 KGHSH, CDR2 LQKENI. The chain's CDR3 is CASSPLPGTDPQGTF. The CDR3, as DNA: TGTGCCAGCTCACCTCTACCCGGGACGGACCCTCAAGGGACCTTC. Complete variable domain (other parts from reference TRBV18 and TRBJ1-2): NAGVMQNPRHLVRRRGQEARLRCSPMKGHSHVYWYRQLPEEGLKFMVYLQKENIIDESGMPKERFSAEFPKEGPSILRIQQVVRGDSAAYFCASSPLPGTDPQGTFGSGTRLTVV.

Only a few counts were recorded for this clone. The chain joins TRBV5-4 to TRBJ1-2; tentative D call: TRBD1 (6 bases). Germline CDR1 SGHNT, CDR2 YYREEE (reference sequence). V shed 0 bases and J shed 0 bases, with 12 bases lying between them. This CDR3 region has 16 residues. Written as DNA, the CDR3 is TGTGCCAGCAGCTTGGTCATCAGGGGAGCTAACTATGGCTACACCTTC. Its translation: CASSLVIRGANYGYTF.